The clone carrying this T cell receptor (beta chain) came up many times. This sample stems from a study of OX40 agonist ivuxolimab in advanced cancers. Across the study: Ivuxolimab, an antibody acting as an agonist of OX40 (CD134), was used to treat patients. At 0.01 to 10 mg/kg, ivuxolimab was administered intravenously to patients every 2 weeks.

The CDR3 is 14 residues long. J lost 7 bases, V lost 1 base, and 1 base had no gene match. In germline, CDR1 is SNHLY, CDR2 FYNNEI. Libraries were prepared by immunoSEQ multiplex PCR; TCRdb keeps only in-frame clonotypes and omits some of them. This table holds about 33,000 clones, about 74% found once. The TCR sequence derives from an adult with an advanced solid tumor such as melanoma, head and neck, liver or kidney cancer. This chain links TRBV2 with TRBJ2-1; 10 bases fit TRBD1. The source was CD4+ or CD8+ T cells sorted from blood, collected in a trial of the OX40 agonist ivuxolimab. CDR3 region: CASSEEDRGNEQFF. The DNA for the CDR3 is TGTGCCAGCAGTGAAGAGGACAGGGGGAATGAGCAGTTCTTC.